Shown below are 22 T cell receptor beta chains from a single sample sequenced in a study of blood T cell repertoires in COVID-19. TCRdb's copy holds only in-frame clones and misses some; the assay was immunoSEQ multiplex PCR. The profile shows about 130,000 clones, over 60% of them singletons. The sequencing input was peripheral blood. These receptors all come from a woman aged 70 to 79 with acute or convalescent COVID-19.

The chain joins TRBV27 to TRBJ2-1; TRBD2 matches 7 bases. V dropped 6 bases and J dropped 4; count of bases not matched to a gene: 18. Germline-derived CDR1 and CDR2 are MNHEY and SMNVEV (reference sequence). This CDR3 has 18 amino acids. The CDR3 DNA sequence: TGTGCCAGCAGGTGGGGCCTAGCGGAACGCCGTATTTACAATGAGCAGTTCTTC. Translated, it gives CASRWGLAERRIYNEQFF.

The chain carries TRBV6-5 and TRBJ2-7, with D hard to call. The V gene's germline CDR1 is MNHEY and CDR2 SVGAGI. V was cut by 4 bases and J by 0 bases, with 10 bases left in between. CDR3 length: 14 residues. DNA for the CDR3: TGTGCCAGCAGTTCCTACCTGAGCTCCTACGAGCAGTACTTC. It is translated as CASSSYLSSYEQYF.

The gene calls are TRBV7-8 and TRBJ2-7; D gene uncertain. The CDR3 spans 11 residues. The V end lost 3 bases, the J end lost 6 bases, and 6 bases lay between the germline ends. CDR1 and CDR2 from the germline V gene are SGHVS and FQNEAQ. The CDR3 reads CASSFDFEQYF. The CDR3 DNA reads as TGTGCCAGCAGCTTTGACTTCGAGCAGTACTTC.

CDR3: CATCPGALNTEAFF. The CDR3 DNA follows: TGTGCCACCTGCCCAGGGGCCCTGAACACTGAAGCTTTCTTT. J is TRBJ1-1 and V is TRBV28; weak D call: TRBD1 (6 bases). Germline V gene lookup returns CDR1 MDHEN and CDR2 SYDVKM. Trimming removed 10 bases at V and 0 bases at J, with 15 bases between. The CDR3 length is 14 residues.

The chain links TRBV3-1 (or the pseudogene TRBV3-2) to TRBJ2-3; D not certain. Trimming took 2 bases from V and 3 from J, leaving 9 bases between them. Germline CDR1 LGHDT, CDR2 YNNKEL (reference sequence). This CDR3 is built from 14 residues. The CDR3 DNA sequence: TGTGCCAGCAGCCAAACGACACAAACAGATACGCAGTATTTT. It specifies CASSQTTQTDTQYF.

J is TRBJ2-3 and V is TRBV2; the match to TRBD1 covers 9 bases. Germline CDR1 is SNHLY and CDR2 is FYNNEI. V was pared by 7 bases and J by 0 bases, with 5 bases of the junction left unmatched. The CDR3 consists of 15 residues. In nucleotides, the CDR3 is TGTGCCAGCAAGGAGGGACAGGGAAGCACAGATACGCAGTATTTT. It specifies CASKEGQGSTDTQYF.

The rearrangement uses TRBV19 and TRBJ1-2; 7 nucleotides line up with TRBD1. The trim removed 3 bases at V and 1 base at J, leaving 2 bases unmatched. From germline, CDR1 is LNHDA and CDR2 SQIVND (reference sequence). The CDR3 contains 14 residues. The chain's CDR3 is CASSMGDSNYGYTF. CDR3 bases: TGTGCCAGTAGTATGGGGGACAGTAACTATGGCTACACCTTC.

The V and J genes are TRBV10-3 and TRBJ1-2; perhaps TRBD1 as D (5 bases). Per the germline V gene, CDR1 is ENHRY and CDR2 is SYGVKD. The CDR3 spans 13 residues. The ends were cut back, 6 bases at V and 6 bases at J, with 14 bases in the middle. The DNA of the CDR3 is TGTGCCATCAGAGAGGGGCCAGGTAATGGCTACACCTTC. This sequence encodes CAIREGPGNGYTF.

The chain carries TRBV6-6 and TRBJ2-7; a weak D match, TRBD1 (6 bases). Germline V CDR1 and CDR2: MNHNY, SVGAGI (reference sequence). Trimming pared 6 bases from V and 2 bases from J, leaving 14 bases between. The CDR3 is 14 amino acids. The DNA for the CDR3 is TGTGCCAGCAGGCGGACAGCCTTAGCCTACGAGCAGTACTTC. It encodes CASRRTALAYEQYF.

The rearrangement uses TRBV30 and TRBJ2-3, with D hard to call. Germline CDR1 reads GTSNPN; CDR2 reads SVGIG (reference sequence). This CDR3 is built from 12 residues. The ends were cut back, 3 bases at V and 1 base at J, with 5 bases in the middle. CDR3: CAWSSGTDTQYF. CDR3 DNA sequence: TGTGCCTGGAGCTCTGGCACAGATACGCAGTATTTT.

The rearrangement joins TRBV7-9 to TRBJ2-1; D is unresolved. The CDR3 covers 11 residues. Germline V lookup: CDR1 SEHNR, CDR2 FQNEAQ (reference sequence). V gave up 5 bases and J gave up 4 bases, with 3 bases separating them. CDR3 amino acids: CASSVYNEQFF. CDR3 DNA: TGTGCCAGCAGCGTATACAATGAGCAGTTCTTC.

This chain's CDR3 is CASSQGQRTAFF. Here the CDR3 DNA reads TGTGCCAGTAGTCAGGGACAGCGTACTGCTTTCTTT. The chain couples TRBV19 to TRBJ1-1; 7 nucleotides line up with TRBD1. The CDR3 length is 12 residues. Germline values: CDR1 LNHDA, CDR2 SQIVND (reference sequence). Trimming at V came to 5 bases and at J to 11 bases, leaving 8 bases not matched to a gene.

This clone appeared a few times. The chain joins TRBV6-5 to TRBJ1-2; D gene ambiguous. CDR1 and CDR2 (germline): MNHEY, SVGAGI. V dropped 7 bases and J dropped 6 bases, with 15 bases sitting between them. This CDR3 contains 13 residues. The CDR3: CASKTDGVDGYTF. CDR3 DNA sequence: TGTGCCAGCAAAACCGACGGGGTGGATGGCTACACCTTC.

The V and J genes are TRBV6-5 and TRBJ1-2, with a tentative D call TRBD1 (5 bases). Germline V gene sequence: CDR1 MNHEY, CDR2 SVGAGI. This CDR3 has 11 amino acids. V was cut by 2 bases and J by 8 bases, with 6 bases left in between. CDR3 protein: CASSYGGGYTF. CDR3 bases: TGTGCCAGCAGTTACGGGGGGGGCTACACCTTC.

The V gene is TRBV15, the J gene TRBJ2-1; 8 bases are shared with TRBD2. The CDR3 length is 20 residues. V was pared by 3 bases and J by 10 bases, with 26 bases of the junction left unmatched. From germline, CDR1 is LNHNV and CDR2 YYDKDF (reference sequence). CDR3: CATSRAHLAIPRGAGGEQFF. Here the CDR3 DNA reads TGTGCCACCAGCAGGGCCCATCTAGCAATACCTAGGGGCGCGGGAGGCGAGCAGTTCTTC.

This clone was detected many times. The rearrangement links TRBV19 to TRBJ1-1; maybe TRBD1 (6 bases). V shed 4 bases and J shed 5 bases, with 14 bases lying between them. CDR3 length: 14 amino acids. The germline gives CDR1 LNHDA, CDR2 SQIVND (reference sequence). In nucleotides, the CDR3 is TGTGCCAGTAGTACCTCCTCCAGGGGAACTGAAGCTTTCTTT. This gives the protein CASSTSSRGTEAFF.

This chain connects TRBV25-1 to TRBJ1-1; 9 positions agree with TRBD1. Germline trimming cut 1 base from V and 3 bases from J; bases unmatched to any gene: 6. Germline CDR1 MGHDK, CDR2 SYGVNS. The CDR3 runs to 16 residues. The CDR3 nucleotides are TGTGCCAGCAGTGAATGGACAGGGGAGGGCCACACTGAAGCTTTCTTT. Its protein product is CASSEWTGEGHTEAFF.

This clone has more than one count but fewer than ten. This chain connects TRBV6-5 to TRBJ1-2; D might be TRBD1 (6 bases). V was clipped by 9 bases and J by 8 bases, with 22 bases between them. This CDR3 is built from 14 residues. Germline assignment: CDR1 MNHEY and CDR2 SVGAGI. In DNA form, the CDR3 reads TGTGCCAGTAGCGCGTCCGACAGGAAGGGCGGCTACACCTTC. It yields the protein CASSASDRKGGYTF.

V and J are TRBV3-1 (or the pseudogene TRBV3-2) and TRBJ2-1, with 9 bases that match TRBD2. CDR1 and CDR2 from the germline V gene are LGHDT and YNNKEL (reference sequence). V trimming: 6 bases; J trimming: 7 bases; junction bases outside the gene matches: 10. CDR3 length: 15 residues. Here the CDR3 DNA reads TGTGCCAGCAGAGTAGCGGGAGCGAATCGGAATGAGCAGTTCTTC. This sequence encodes CASRVAGANRNEQFF.

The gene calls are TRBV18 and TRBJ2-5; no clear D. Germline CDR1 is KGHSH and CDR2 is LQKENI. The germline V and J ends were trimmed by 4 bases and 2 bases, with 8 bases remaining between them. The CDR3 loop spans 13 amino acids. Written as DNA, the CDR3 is TGTGCCAGCTCACGAGAGGTTCAAGAGACCCAGTACTTC. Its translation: CASSREVQETQYF.

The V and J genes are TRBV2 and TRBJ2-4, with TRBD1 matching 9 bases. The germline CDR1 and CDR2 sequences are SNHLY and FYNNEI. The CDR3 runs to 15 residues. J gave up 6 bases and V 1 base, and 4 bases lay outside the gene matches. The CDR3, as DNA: TGTGCCAGCAGTGAAGGGGGACAGGGAGGAAACATTCAGTACTTC. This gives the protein CASSEGGQGGNIQYF.

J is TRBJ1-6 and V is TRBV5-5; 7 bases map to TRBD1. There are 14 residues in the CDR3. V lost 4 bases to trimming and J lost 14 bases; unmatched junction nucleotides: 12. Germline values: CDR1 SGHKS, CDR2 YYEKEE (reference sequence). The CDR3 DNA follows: TGTGCCAGCAGCCCTACCCGACAGGGTCTATCCCTCCACTTT. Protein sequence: CASSPTRQGLSLHF. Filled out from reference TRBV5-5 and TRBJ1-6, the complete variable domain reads DAGVTQSPTHLIKTRGQQVTLRCSPISGHKSVSWYQQVLGQGPQFIFQYYEKEERGRGNFPDRFSARQFPNYSSELNVNALLLGDSALYLCASSPTRQGLSLHFGNGTRLTVT.